A single sample is the source of the 18 T cell receptor beta chains below, sequenced in a study of T cell responses to AZD1222 COVID-19 vaccine (dated by TCRdb to the early 2020s). Library construction relied on the immunoSEQ multiplex PCR assay. TCRdb stores this immuneACCESS table with in-frame sequences only. Part of the clones is absent; in the studies checked, under half of the shortfall reflects unresolved V genes, and no reason is known for the rest. The sample contains just over 150,000 clones, around 87% of them found a single time. The ten largest make up just over 9% of the sample. The time point label of this sample denotes: about 28 days (+/-7) after the second vaccine dose. The sequencing used peripheral blood, collected 28 days after the second AZD1222 dose. All receptors come from an adult who received the AZD1222 COVID-19 vaccine.

The CDR3, as DNA: TGTGCCAGCAGCTTTGAGCCCCCTAGCGGGTATAGCTCTGGGGCCAACGTCCTGACTTTC. This encodes CASSFEPPSGYSSGANVLTF. The chain couples TRBV12-1 to TRBJ2-6; the table's D call TRBD2 went unverified against the DNA. TRBV12-1 is described as a pseudogene. The CDR3 has 20 residues.

This chain connects TRBV11-2 to TRBJ1-6, with a possible D match to TRBD1 (5 bases). This CDR3 is 15 amino acids long. The V gene lost 0 bases and the J gene lost 7 bases, with 10 bases spanning the gap. Germline CDR1 is SGHAT and CDR2 is FQNNGV. The CDR3 loop reads CASSLDWGSNSPLHF. DNA of the CDR3: TGTGCCAGCAGCTTAGACTGGGGGTCCAATTCACCCCTCCACTTT.

The V and J genes are TRBV6-1 and TRBJ1-5; the D gene is possibly TRBD1 (5 bases). Germline-derived CDR1 and CDR2 are MNHNS and SASEGT. V lost 2 bases and J 2 bases, leaving 7 bases between the germline ends. The CDR3 spans 14 residues. This chain's CDR3 is CASSEQGGNQPQHF. The DNA for the CDR3 is TGTGCCAGCAGTGAACAGGGAGGCAATCAGCCCCAGCATTTT.

The CDR3: CAIRGDYSYNEQFF. CDR3 DNA: TGTGCCATCAGGGGGGACTACTCCTACAATGAGCAGTTCTTC. This chain joins TRBV10-3 and TRBJ2-1, with 7 bases identical to TRBD2. Germline V gives CDR1 ENHRY, CDR2 SYGVKD. V shed 6 bases and J 0 bases; nucleotides not matched to a gene: 2. CDR3 length: 14 amino acids.

The chain links TRBV30 to TRBJ1-2; 7 bases line up with TRBD1. The length of the CDR3 is 12 residues. Germline CDR1 is GTSNPN and CDR2 is SVGIG (reference sequence). V gave up 6 bases and J gave up 8 bases; unmatched junction bases: 9. The CDR3 region has the DNA TGTGCCTGCTATCCCACAGGGGCCGGCTACACCTTC. It is translated as CACYPTGAGYTF. The whole variable domain, remainder taken from reference TRBV30 and TRBJ1-2, is SQTIHQWPATLVQPVGSPLSLECTVEGTSNPNLYWYRQAAGRGLQLLFYSVGIGQISSEVPQNLSASRPQDRQFILSSKKLLLSDSGFYLCACYPTGAGYTFGSGTRLTVV.

This clone was observed a single time. The V gene is TRBV3-1 (or the pseudogene TRBV3-2), the J gene TRBJ1-6; tentative D call: TRBD1 (5 bases). V lost 6 bases, J lost 7 bases, and 13 bases lay in between. This CDR3 comprises 14 residues. From germline, CDR1 is LGHDT and CDR2 YNNKEL (reference sequence). CDR3 sequence: CASSPGTGNSPLHF. The CDR3 region has the DNA TGTGCCAGCAGTCCCGGGACGGGAAATTCACCCCTCCACTTT.

This chain links TRBV6-6 with TRBJ2-5, with D possibly matching TRBD1 (7 bases). Germline-derived CDR1 and CDR2 are MNHNY and SVGAGI (reference sequence). This CDR3 region has 12 residues. V gave up 7 bases and J gave up 5 bases, with 11 bases separating them. The CDR3 DNA sequence: TGTGCCAGCAAGGCAGGGGGGGAGACCCAGTACTTC. It yields the protein CASKAGGETQYF.

This clone appeared a few times. The V and J genes are TRBV7-2 and TRBJ2-1, with 9 nucleotides matching TRBD2. The CDR3 runs 15 residues. Trimming removed 4 bases from V and 9 bases from J; junction bases left unmatched: 10. The germline gives CDR1 SGHTA, CDR2 FQGNSA. The CDR3 loop reads CASSSLAGTFGEQFF. Written as DNA, the CDR3 is TGTGCCAGCAGCTCCCTAGCGGGAACTTTCGGTGAGCAGTTCTTC.

The V call is TRBV18, the J call TRBJ1-1, with D hard to call. This CDR3 has 13 amino acids. V lost 0 bases and J 0 bases, leaving 2 bases between the germline ends. The germline V gene has CDR1 KGHSH and CDR2 LQKENI. CDR3 sequence (DNA): TGTGCCAGCTCACCACCGATGAACACTGAAGCTTTCTTT. The encoded protein is CASSPPMNTEAFF.

J is TRBJ1-2 and V is TRBV5-6, with TRBD1 matching 9 bases. Germline V CDR1 and CDR2: SGHDT, YYEEEE. V lost 0 bases, J lost 5 bases, and 2 bases stayed unmatched. The length of the CDR3 is 14 residues. This CDR3 reads CASSLGDRAYGYTF. Written as DNA, the CDR3 is TGTGCCAGCAGCTTGGGGGACAGGGCATATGGCTACACCTTC.

This chain joins TRBV7-2 and TRBJ1-3; a weak D match, TRBD1 (6 bases). Germline loops: CDR1 SGHTA, CDR2 FQGNSA. This CDR3 contains 17 residues. Deletions cut 4 bases from V and 4 bases from J, with 20 bases between. CDR3 region: CASSSATGLLAGNTIYF. DNA of the CDR3: TGTGCCAGCAGCTCAGCCACAGGGTTATTAGCCGGAAACACCATATATTTT.

This rearrangement joins TRBV9 to TRBJ2-6, with 7 positions matching TRBD1. This CDR3 is 17 amino acids long. Losses at the gene ends were 4 bases for V and 0 bases for J; bases not matched to a gene: 7. Germline V gene data show CDR1 as SGDLS and CDR2 as YYNGEE. CDR3 DNA: TGTGCCAGCAGCCGGACAGGCCAGAGCTCTGGGGCCAACGTCCTGACTTTC. Its translation: CASSRTGQSSGANVLTF.

The DNA of the CDR3 is TGCGCCAGCAGCTCGGCCGGGACTCAGCAGTTCTTC. This codes for CASSSAGTQQFF. The chain joins TRBV5-1 to TRBJ2-1, with TRBD2 as a possible D gene (6 bases). CDR1 and CDR2 (germline): SGHRS, YFSETQ. Trimming removed 3 bases at V and 11 bases at J, with 12 bases between. The CDR3 is 12 residues long.

This sequence joins TRBV5-5 and TRBJ1-5, with 7 bases lining up with TRBD1. The ends lost 0 bases at V and 2 bases at J; junction bases unmatched: 2. The CDR3 is 15 residues long. Germline CDR1 and CDR2: SGHKS and YYEKEE (reference sequence). The CDR3 loop is CASSLARGGNQPQHF. CDR3 nucleotide sequence: TGTGCCAGCAGCTTGGCCAGGGGGGGCAATCAGCCCCAGCATTTT.

V is TRBV18 and J is TRBJ2-1, with 8 bases that match TRBD2. The CDR3 is 17 amino acids. Germline V CDR1 and CDR2: KGHSH, LQKENI. The J segment lost 0 bases and the V segment lost 4 bases, leaving 8 bases of the junction unmatched. In nucleotides, the CDR3 is TGTGCCAGCTCACACCTTAGCGGGAAAGGCTCCTACAATGAGCAGTTCTTC. This sequence encodes CASSHLSGKGSYNEQFF.

The rearrangement joins TRBV5-4 to TRBJ2-5; a weak D match, TRBD1 (5 bases). The CDR3 is 14 residues long. CDR1 is SGHNT, CDR2 YYREEE, per germline (reference sequence). The V end was cut by 0 bases, the J end by 5 bases, with 11 bases between. CDR3 sequence: CASSLGDRTETQYF. The CDR3 bases are TGTGCCAGCAGCTTGGGAGACAGAACTGAGACCCAGTACTTC.

The genes are TRBV28 and TRBJ1-6, with D hard to call. CDR3 length: 10 residues. V dropped 11 bases and J dropped 9 bases, with 8 bases sitting between them. CDR1 and CDR2 from the germline V gene are MDHEN and SYDVKM. The CDR3 nucleotides are TGTGCCGCGGGGAGTTCACCCCTCCACTTT. This translates into CAAGSSPLHF.

This chain uses TRBV5-1 with TRBJ2-1; the D call may be TRBD1 or TRBD2 (5 bases each). The V gene's germline CDR1 is SGHRS and CDR2 YFSETQ. CDR3 length: 13 residues. The V end was cut by 0 bases, the J end by 15 bases, with 16 bases between. CDR3 sequence: CASSLAGTQGPFF. The CDR3 DNA sequence: TGCGCCAGCAGCTTGGCCGGGACCCAGGGCCCGTTCTTC.